Listed below are T cell receptor beta chains from one sample, sequenced in a study of T cells in Graves' hyperthyroidism and ophthalmopathy. TCRdb analysed the multiplex PCR reads with MiXCR anew, one entry per CDR3 protein. This table holds about half a million distinct CDR3 sequences, about 20% found once. Specimen: blood. All receptors derive from a man aged 35 to 55 with Graves' ophthalmopathy. Each CDR3 is given without its conserved first and last residue. D genes are given only for firm matches. Only part of the rows carry a size: once, few, many, or a class if the clone is expanded.

v_call,d_call,clone_size,cdr3_aa
TRBV7-2,TRBD1,many,ASSLGGQGAFGELF
TRBV7-2,NA,many,ASSFQGGFYNEQF
TRBV11-2,TRBD2,many,ASSPQLAGLSYEQY
TRBV12-3/TRBV12-4,NA,NA,ASSFNLRAVLF
TRBV7-2,NA,NA,ASSSLRGSYEQY
TRBV30,NA,few,AWSWGFDTEAF
TRBV29-1,NA,few,SVRGSYGYT
TRBV13,TRBD1,few,ASSSDRVKRSGNTIY
TRBV12-3/TRBV12-4,TRBD2,many,ASNSPWGGGNIQY
TRBV5-1,NA,many,ASSLMGQSSYEQY
TRBV12-5,TRBD1,NA,ASGFASRQGGYT
TRBV5-1,TRBD2,few,ASKVVEGGPEETQY
TRBV15,NA,few,ATSRDRHSNQPQH
TRBV6-2/TRBV6-3,TRBD2,NA,ASRWSGSSYNEQF
TRBV7-2,NA,NA,ASSLDRLNNEQF
TRBV7-9,NA,NA,ASSLGPGRYGYT
TRBV24-1,NA,NA,ATSENSGIGYT
TRBV29-1,TRBD1,few,SVDGTGRGDTQY
TRBV7-9,TRBD1,NA,ASSLTGATYEQY
TRBV2,TRBD1,NA,ASSVRGRDQH
TRBV11-3,TRBD1,NA,ASSSHRGYEQY
TRBV12-3/TRBV12-4,TRBD2,few,ASSPQGLAGKNIQY
TRBV5-1,NA,NA,ASSFRQDNQPQH
TRBV19,TRBD1,NA,ASKKTGVDGYT
TRBV6-5,NA,many,ASSYLGVRDEAF
TRBV7-9,TRBD2,few,ALTERDTDTQY
TRBV5-4,TRBD1,NA,ASSLEIDRVVYGELF
TRBV6-6,TRBD1,few,ASSYQPETGTGGGYT
TRBV12-3/TRBV12-4,TRBD2,NA,ASSLRAGLADYEQY
TRBV15,TRBD1,NA,ATSRAGQGLTEAF
TRBV29-1,NA,NA,SGYGAGELF
TRBV12-3/TRBV12-4,NA,many,ASSRAGAGTEAF
TRBV30,NA,many,AWSVWQGTGELF
TRBV20-1,NA,many,SASAGGGETQY
TRBV7-2,NA,NA,ASSFLPWGRPDTQY
TRBV12-3/TRBV12-4,TRBD2,many,ASSNLAGSGNEQF
TRBV9,NA,NA,ASSVRLDRTDTQY
TRBV6-1,NA,many,ASSDLTPLLPEAF
TRBV6-1,TRBD1,NA,ASSEIGGDEKLF
TRBV4-2,TRBD2,NA,ASSQALSAGAPDTQY
TRBV20-1,NA,few,SAPLIVARNEQF
TRBV2,TRBD1,many,ASRPTGGLSTEAF
TRBV7-8,TRBD2,many,ASSSGTRNVYEQY
TRBV4-1,NA,NA,ASSQDGRGDYGYT
TRBV7-9,NA,many,ASSDSLSSYNEQF
TRBV5-8,NA,few,ASSLEKDYGYT
TRBV4-2,TRBD1,few,ASSQERDRGRGAF
TRBV28,TRBD2,NA,ASSLRTSGRGEQY
TRBV7-9,NA,many,ASSLVGGGEETQY
TRBV20-1,NA,NA,SARRGVNQPQH
TRBV11-2,NA,few,ASSLDWAETQY
TRBV9,TRBD1,NA,ASSVGLRTGDNEQF
TRBV7-8,NA,few,ASSLHVQNTGELF
TRBV11-2,TRBD1,few,ASSLEIDRAFYGYT
TRBV20-1,TRBD1,few,SASGTGNGYGYT
TRBV12-3/TRBV12-4,NA,few,ASSLGYGGGYT
TRBV28,TRBD1,many,ASRTGESNSPLH